This entry lists 15 T cell receptor beta chains sequenced from one sample in a study of T cell responses to AZD1222 COVID-19 vaccine. Clones were sequenced by immunoSEQ multiplex PCR, and TCRdb holds only the in-frame ones, with some missing. Of some 200,000 clones in the sample, approximately 91% were seen once. The sample was peripheral blood, taken on day 0 of AZD1222 vaccination. The receptors come from an adult in good health.

This clone was found a few times. The chain employs TRBV11-2 and TRBJ2-7, with 9 bases identical to TRBD1. Trimming at V came to 1 base and at J to 4 bases, leaving 2 bases not matched to a gene. This CDR3 has 14 amino acids. CDR1 and CDR2 from the germline V gene are SGHAT and FQNNGV. The CDR3 is CASSLGDRVYEQYF. The CDR3 DNA is TGTGCCAGCAGCTTAGGGGACAGGGTTTACGAGCAGTACTTC.

This clone turned up a few times. The V call is TRBV18, the J call TRBJ1-3; tentative D call: TRBD1 (5 bases). The CDR3 extends over 14 amino acids. The germline V gene encodes CDR1 KGHSH and CDR2 LQKENI. The V end was cut by 5 bases, the J end by 0 bases, with 8 bases between. In nucleotides, the CDR3 is TGTGCCAGCTCAGACAGTCGCTCTGGAAACACCATATATTTT. This codes for CASSDSRSGNTIYF. The variable domain in full, completed from reference TRBV18 and TRBJ1-3, reads NAGVMQNPRHLVRRRGQEARLRCSPMKGHSHVYWYRQLPEEGLKFMVYLQKENIIDESGMPKERFSAEFPKEGPSILRIQQVVRGDSAAYFCASSDSRSGNTIYFGEGSWLTVV.

The chain combines TRBV6-1 with TRBJ1-3, with TRBD1 matching over 10 bases. With V trimmed by 4 bases and J by 0 bases, 3 bases remained unmatched. The germline V gene encodes CDR1 MNHNS and CDR2 SASEGT. This CDR3 comprises 16 residues. The CDR3 bases are TGTGCCAGCAGTGTTGGGACAGGGGACTCTGGAAACACCATATATTTT. This sequence encodes CASSVGTGDSGNTIYF.

The rearrangement links TRBV5-1 to TRBJ1-2, with no clear D. Germline lookup yields CDR1 SGHRS and CDR2 YFSETQ. CDR3 length: 14 residues. Trimming stripped 7 bases from V and 5 bases from J, with 18 bases between. The CDR3 sequence is CASEVNGMGYGYTF. CDR3 coding DNA: TGCGCCAGCGAAGTTAACGGGATGGGTTATGGCTACACCTTC.

The chain links TRBV27 to TRBJ1-4, with a weak D call TRBD1 (6 bases). CDR3 size: 15 residues. CDR1 MNHEY and CDR2 SMNVEV come from the germline V gene (reference sequence). V was trimmed by 6 bases and J by 7 bases, leaving 18 bases between them. CDR3 loop: CASRKTQGWGEKLFF. CDR3 nucleotide sequence: TGTGCCAGCAGAAAGACTCAGGGGTGGGGTGAAAAACTGTTTTTT.

This clone has just a few counts. V gene TRBV28 combines with J gene TRBJ2-5; D not certain. Trimming removed 5 bases from V and 7 bases from J, with 20 bases in between. The CDR3 has 15 amino acids. Germline values: CDR1 MDHEN, CDR2 SYDVKM. The DNA for the CDR3 is TGTGCCAGCAGTCTTATTGTAGAGGACGGCGGGACCCAGTACTTC. This codes for CASSLIVEDGGTQYF.

V gene TRBV24-1 combines with J gene TRBJ1-1; 9 nucleotides agree with TRBD1. Germline values: CDR1 KGHDR, CDR2 SFDVKD. The CDR3 has 15 amino acids. Trimming cost V 4 bases and J 5 bases; bases outside gene matches: 7. The CDR3 protein is CATSDPTGGSTEAFF. In nucleotides, the CDR3 is TGTGCCACCAGTGACCCGACAGGGGGGTCTACTGAAGCTTTCTTT.

The chain links TRBV15 to TRBJ2-5; D is ambiguous. The CDR3 sequence is 14 residues long. V gave up 0 bases and J gave up 5 bases, with 10 bases separating them. Germline lookup yields CDR1 LNHNV and CDR2 YYDKDF (reference sequence). The DNA for the CDR3 is TGTGCCACCAGCAGAGATGCTAGGGTTGAGACCCAGTACTTC. It codes for CATSRDARVETQYF. The whole variable domain, filled in from reference TRBV15 and TRBJ2-5, reads DAMVIQNPRYQVTQFGKPVTLSCSQTLNHNVMYWYQQKSSQAPKLLFHYYDKDFNNEADTPDNFQSRRPNTSFCFLDIRSPGLGDTAMYLCATSRDARVETQYFGPGTRLLVL.

The chain links TRBV29-1 to TRBJ2-2; 10 nucleotides align to TRBD2. J lost 1 base, V lost 3 bases, and 5 bases had no gene match. CDR3 length: 16 residues. Germline CDR1 SQVTM, CDR2 ANQGSEA. The DNA of the CDR3 is TGCAGCGTTGAGGGTAGCGGGGGGTTGAACACCGGGGAGCTGTTTTTT. It is translated as CSVEGSGGLNTGELFF.

The chain employs TRBV23-1 and TRBJ2-7, with 9 bases aligning to TRBD1. TRBV23-1 is sorted into the ORF group, with uncertain function. The junction had 13 bases not matched to a gene; V was cut back by 9 bases and J by 1 base. The CDR3 runs 16 residues. The CDR3 DNA is TGCGCCAGACTGACAGGGGGTGACCACCCTTCCTACGAGCAGTACTTC. Its translation: CARLTGGDHPSYEQYF.

This clone appeared a single time. V usage is TRBV4-2 and J usage is TRBJ2-7, with D hard to call. Per the germline V gene, CDR1 is LGHNA and CDR2 is YNFKEQ. Trimming shortened V by 0 bases and J by 2 bases, and 8 bases separated the two germline ends. The CDR3 sequence is 14 residues long. The CDR3 here is CASSQDFSPYEQYF. The CDR3 nucleotides are TGTGCCAGCAGCCAAGATTTTTCTCCCTACGAGCAGTACTTC.

V usage is TRBV11-2 and J usage is TRBJ1-5; no clear D gene. The CDR3 runs 14 residues. V shed 7 bases and J shed 8 bases, with 18 bases lying between them. CDR1 and CDR2 (germline): SGHAT, FQNNGV. For the CDR3, the DNA is TGTGCCAGCATCCGGACCATCTGGGGAAAGCCCCAGCATTTT. This translates into CASIRTIWGKPQHF.

CDR3: CASSFGTQNTEAFF. The CDR3 DNA is TGTGCCAGCAGCTTCGGGACACAGAACACTGAAGCTTTCTTT. The rearrangement joins TRBV5-6 to TRBJ1-1; perhaps TRBD1 as D (6 bases). CDR3 length equals 14 residues. CDR1 and CDR2 from the germline V gene are SGHDT and YYEEEE. The V end was cut by 2 bases, the J end by 1 base, with 9 bases between.

The chain combines TRBV29-1 with TRBJ2-7; 8 nucleotides line up with TRBD2. CDR1 SQVTM and CDR2 ANQGSEA come from the germline V gene. After removal of 4 bases from V and 0 bases from J, the junction contained 8 bases not matched to a gene. This CDR3 spans 15 amino acids. The CDR3 spells CSVAGGATPSYEQYF. The CDR3 bases are TGCAGCGTTGCGGGGGGGGCGACACCCTCCTACGAGCAGTACTTC.

This chain links TRBV9 with TRBJ2-2; D is perhaps TRBD2 (6 bases). CDR1 is SGDLS and CDR2 is YYNGEE in the germline V gene. This CDR3 has 17 amino acids. V lost 0 bases and J 6 bases, leaving 18 bases between the germline ends. This CDR3 reads CASSVGMGGVSPGELFF. Here the CDR3 DNA reads TGTGCCAGCAGCGTAGGAATGGGCGGGGTTTCGCCCGGGGAGCTGTTTTTT. Based on the CDR3 plus reference TRBV9 and TRBJ2-2, the full variable domain is DSGVTQTPKHLITATGQRVTLRCSPRSGDLSVYWYQQSLDQGLQFLIQYYNGEERAKGNILERFSAQQFPDLHSELNLSSLELGDSALYFCASSVGMGGVSPGELFFGEGSRLTVL.